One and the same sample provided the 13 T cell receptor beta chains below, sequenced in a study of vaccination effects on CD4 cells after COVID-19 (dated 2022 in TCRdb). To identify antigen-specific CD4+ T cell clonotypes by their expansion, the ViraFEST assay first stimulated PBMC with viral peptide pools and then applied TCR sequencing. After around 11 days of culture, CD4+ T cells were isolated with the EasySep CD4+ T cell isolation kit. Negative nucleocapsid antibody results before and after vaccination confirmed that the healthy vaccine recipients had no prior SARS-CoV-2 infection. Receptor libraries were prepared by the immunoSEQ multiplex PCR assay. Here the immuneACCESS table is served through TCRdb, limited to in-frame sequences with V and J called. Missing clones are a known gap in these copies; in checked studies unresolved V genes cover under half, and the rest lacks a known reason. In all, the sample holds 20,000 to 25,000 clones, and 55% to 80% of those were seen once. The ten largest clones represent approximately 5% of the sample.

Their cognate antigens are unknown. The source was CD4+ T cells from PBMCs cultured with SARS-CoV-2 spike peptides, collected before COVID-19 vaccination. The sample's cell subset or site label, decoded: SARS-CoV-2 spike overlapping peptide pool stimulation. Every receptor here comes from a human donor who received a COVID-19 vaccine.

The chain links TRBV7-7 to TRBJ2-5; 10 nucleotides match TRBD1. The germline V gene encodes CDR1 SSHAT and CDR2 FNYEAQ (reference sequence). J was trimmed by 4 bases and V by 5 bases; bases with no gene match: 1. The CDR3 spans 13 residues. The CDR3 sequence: CASSRDRGETQYF. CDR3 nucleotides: TGTGCCAGCAGCAGGGACAGGGGAGAGACCCAGTACTTC.

The CDR3 loop is CASSLTSVAETQYF. For the CDR3, the DNA is TGTGCCAGCAGTTTAACGAGCGTGGCGGAGACCCAGTACTTC. The rearrangement uses TRBV27 and TRBJ2-5, with D unclear. Trimming cost V 2 bases and J 5 bases, with 12 bases left between them. The CDR3 spans 14 residues. Germline CDR1 and CDR2: MNHEY and SMNVEV (reference sequence).

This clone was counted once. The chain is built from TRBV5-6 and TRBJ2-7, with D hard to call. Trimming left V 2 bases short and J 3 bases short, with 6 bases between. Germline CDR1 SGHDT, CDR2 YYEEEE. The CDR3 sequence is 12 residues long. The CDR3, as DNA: TGTGCCAGCAGCTTTGGAAACTACGAGCAGTACTTC. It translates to CASSFGNYEQYF.

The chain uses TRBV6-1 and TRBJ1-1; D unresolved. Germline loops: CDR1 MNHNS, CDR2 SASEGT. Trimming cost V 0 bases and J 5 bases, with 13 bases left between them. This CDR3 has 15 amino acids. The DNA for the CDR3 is TGTGCCAGCAGTGAAGCGCTGTATCAAAAGACTGAAGCTTTCTTT. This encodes CASSEALYQKTEAFF.

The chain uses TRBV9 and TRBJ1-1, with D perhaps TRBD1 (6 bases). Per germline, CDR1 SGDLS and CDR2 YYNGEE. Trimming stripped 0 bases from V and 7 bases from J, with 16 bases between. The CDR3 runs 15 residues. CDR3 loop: CASSVEFGGLSEAFF. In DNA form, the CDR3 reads TGTGCCAGCAGCGTAGAATTCGGGGGGCTCAGTGAAGCTTTCTTT.

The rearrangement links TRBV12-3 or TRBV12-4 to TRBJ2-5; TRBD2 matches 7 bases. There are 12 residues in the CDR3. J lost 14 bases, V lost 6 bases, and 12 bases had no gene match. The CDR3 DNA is TGTGCCAGCAGCCCATCGTCGGGACTACAATACTTC. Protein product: CASSPSSGLQYF.

The CDR3 nucleotides are TGTGCCAGCAGTGAAAGGGAAAAACTGTTTTTT. It is translated as CASSEREKLFF. This chain connects TRBV2 to TRBJ1-4; D call uncertain. This CDR3 region has 11 residues. V lost 2 bases and J 8 bases, leaving 3 bases between the germline ends. The germline V gene has CDR1 SNHLY and CDR2 FYNNEI.

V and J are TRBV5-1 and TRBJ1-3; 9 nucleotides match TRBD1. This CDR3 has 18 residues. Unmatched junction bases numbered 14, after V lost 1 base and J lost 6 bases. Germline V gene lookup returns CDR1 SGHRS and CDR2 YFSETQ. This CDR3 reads CASSLTGGDLPPSNTIYF. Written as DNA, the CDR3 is TGCGCCAGCAGCTTGACAGGGGGCGATCTCCCCCCCTCAAACACCATATATTTT.

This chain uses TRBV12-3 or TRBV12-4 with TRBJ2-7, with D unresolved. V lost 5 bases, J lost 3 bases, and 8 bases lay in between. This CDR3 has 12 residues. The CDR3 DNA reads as TGTGCCAGCAGTGCGTTGAACTACGAGCAGTACTTC. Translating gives CASSALNYEQYF.

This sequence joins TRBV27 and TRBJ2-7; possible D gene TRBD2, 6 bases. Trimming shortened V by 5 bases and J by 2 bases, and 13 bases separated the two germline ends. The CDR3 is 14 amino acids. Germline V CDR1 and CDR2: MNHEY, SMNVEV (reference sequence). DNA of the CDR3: TGTGCCAGCAGTAGCCGGGGAGGACCCTACGAGCAGTACTTC. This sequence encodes CASSSRGGPYEQYF.

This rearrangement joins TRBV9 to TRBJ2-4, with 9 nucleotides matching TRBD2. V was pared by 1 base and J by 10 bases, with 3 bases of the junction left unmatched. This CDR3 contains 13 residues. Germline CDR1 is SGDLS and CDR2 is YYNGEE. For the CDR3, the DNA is TGTGCCAGCAGCGTAATGAGCGGGGGGATTCAGTACTTC. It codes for CASSVMSGGIQYF. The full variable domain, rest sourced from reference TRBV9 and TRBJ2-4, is DSGVTQTPKHLITATGQRVTLRCSPRSGDLSVYWYQQSLDQGLQFLIQYYNGEERAKGNILERFSAQQFPDLHSELNLSSLELGDSALYFCASSVMSGGIQYFGAGTRLSVL.

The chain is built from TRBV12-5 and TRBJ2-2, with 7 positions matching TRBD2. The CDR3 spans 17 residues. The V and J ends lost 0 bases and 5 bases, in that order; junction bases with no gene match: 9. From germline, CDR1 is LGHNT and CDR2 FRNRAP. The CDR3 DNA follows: TGTGCTAGTGGTTTGGTACTTGGCGGGAGTGGTACCGGGGAGCTGTTTTTT. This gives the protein CASGLVLGGSGTGELFF.

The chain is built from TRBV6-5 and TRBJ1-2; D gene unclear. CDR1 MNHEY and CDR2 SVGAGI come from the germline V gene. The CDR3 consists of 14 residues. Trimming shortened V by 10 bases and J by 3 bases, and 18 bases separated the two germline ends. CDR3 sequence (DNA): TGTGCCATACGCAGCGGTGACGGGGACTATGGCTACACCTTC. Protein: CAIRSGDGDYGYTF.